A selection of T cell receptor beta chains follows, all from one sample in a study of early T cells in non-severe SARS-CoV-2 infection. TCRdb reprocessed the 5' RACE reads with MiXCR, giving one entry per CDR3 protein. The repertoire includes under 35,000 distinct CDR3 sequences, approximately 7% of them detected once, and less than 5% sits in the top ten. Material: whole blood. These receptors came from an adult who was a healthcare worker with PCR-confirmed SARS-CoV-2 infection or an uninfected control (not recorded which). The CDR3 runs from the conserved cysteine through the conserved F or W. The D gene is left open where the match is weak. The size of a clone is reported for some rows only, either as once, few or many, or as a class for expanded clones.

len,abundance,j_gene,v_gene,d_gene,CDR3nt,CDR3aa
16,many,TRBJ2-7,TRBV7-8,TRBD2,TGTGCCAGCAGCTTAAGTCGACTAGCGGGAGGAGATGAGCAGTACTTC,CASSLSRLAGGDEQYF
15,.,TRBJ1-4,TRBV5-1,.,TGCGCCAGCAGCTTGGCCGCAAAGGAGGATGAAAAACTGTTTTTT,CASSLAAKEDEKLFF
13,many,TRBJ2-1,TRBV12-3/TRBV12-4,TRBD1,TGTGCCAGCAAATTTGCTGGGACAGGAGTGGGCGTGTTC,CASKFAGTGVGVF
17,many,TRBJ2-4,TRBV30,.,TGTGCCTGGAGTGCCTTTCGGCAGGGATTGGCCAAAAACATTCAGTACTTC,CAWSAFRQGLAKNIQYF
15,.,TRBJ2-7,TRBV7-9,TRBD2,TGTGCCAGCAGTTCGCTAGCGGGAAACTCCTACGAGCAGTACTTC,CASSSLAGNSYEQYF
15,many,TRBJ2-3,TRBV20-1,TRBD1,TGCAGTGCTATTACGGACAGGGTTGAGGTAGATACGCAGTATTTT,CSAITDRVEVDTQYF
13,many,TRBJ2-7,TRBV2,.,TGTGCCAGCAGCGAGACAGGACCCTACGAGCAGTACTTC,CASSETGPYEQYF
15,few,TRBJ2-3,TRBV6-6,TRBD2,TGTGCCAGCAGGGGACATAGCGGGAGGGCAGATACGCAGTATTTT,CASRGHSGRADTQYF
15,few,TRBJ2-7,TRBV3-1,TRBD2,TGTGCCAGCAGCCGGGGGACTAGCGTTTCCTACGAGCAGTACTTC,CASSRGTSVSYEQYF
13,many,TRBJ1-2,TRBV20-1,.,TGCAGTGGGAATGTTGGGTTGTCCTATGGCTACACCTTC,CSGNVGLSYGYTF
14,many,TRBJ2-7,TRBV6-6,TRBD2,TGTGCCAGCCGTGACGCGGGGGAGGTCTACGAGCAGTACTTC,CASRDAGEVYEQYF
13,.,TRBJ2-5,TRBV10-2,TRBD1,TGCGCCAGCAGTGAGGACAGGGGAGAGACCCAGTACTTC,CASSEDRGETQYF
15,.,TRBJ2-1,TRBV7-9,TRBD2,TGTGCCAGCAGCCGGACTAGCGGCGGGGGCAATGAGCAGTTCTTC,CASSRTSGGGNEQFF
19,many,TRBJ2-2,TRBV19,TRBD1,TGTGCCAGTAGGCCGGGCCGTTTTCCGGGACAGGGGGCCACCGGGGAGCTGTTTTTT,CASRPGRFPGQGATGELFF
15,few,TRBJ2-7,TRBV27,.,TGTGCCAGCAGTCTAAGGGCAGGGGGGCCCTACGAGCAGTACTTC,CASSLRAGGPYEQYF
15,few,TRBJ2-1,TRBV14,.,TGTGCCAGCAGCCAAGATAGCGGCTCCTACAATGAGCAGTTCTTC,CASSQDSGSYNEQFF
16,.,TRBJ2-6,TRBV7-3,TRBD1,TGTGCCAGCTCCGCGGACAGGAACTCTGGGGCCAACGTCCTGACTTTC,CASSADRNSGANVLTF
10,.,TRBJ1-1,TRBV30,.,TGTGCCTGGGAAGGCGCTGAAGCTTTCTTT,CAWEGAEAFF
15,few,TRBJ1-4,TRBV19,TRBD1,TGTGCCAGTAGCCCGTCAGGGGGCGCGGGCGAAAAACTGTTTTTT,CASSPSGGAGEKLFF
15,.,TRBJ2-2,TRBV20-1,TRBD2,TGCAGTGCTGGGACTAGCGGGATTGCGACCGGGGAGCTGTTTTTT,CSAGTSGIATGELFF
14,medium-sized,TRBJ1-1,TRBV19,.,TGTGCCAGTAGTATCACGGGGTCGAACACTGAAGCTTTCTTT,CASSITGSNTEAFF
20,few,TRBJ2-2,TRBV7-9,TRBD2,TGTGCCAGCAGCTTAGCGCGGGCTAGCGGGCCGGAAACGAACACCGGGGAGCTGTTTTTT,CASSLARASGPETNTGELFF
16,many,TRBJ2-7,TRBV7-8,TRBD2,TGTGCCAGCAGCTTATTACTAGCGGGAGAATCGTACGAGCAGTACTTC,CASSLLLAGESYEQYF
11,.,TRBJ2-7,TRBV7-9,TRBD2,TGTGCCAGCAGCCCGGGGGGGGCGCAGTACTTC,CASSPGGAQYF
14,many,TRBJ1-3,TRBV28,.,TGTGCCAGCAGTCTCTCGATCTCTGGAAACACCATATATTTT,CASSLSISGNTIYF
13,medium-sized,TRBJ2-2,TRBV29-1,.,TGCAGCGTACCGGGACTCGGTGCCGGGGAGCTGTTTTTT,CSVPGLGAGELFF
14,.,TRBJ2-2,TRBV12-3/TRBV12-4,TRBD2,TGTGCCAGCACCCTAGCGGGAAACACCGGGGAGCTGTTTTTT,CASTLAGNTGELFF
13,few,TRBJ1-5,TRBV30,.,TGTGCCTGGAGTCTGGCAGGGGATCAGCCCCAGCATTTT,CAWSLAGDQPQHF
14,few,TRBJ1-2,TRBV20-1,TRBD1,TGCAGTGCTAGTAGGGGGCAAGCTAACTATGGCTACACCTTC,CSASRGQANYGYTF
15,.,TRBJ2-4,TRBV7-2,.,TGTGCCAGCAGCTTACAGAGTAGACCCGCGAACATTCAGTACTTC,CASSLQSRPANIQYF
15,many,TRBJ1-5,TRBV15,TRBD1,TGTGCCACCAGCAGAGCGGACAGGGGCAATCAGCCCCAGCATTTT,CATSRADRGNQPQHF
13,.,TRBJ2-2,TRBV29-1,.,TGCAGCGTTGACAGGGGGAACACCGGGGAGCTGTTTTTT,CSVDRGNTGELFF
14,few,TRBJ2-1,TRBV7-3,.,TGTGCCAGCAGCCCGAACAGGGAATATAATGAGCAGTTCTTC,CASSPNREYNEQFF
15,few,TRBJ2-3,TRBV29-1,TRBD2,TGCAGCGTTGTGGCTAGCGGGGTAAACACAGATACGCAGTATTTT,CSVVASGVNTDTQYF
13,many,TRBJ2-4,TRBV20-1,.,TGCAGTGCTAGAGACACGTTCGCAAACATTCAGTACTTC,CSARDTFANIQYF
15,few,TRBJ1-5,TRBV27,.,TGTGCCAGCGCTTTAAATTTCGGGGGCAATCAGCCCCAGCATTTT,CASALNFGGNQPQHF
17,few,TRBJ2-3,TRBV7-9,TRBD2,TGTGCCAGCAGCTTAGTCATAGCGGGAGCAGGCACAGATACGCAGTATTTT,CASSLVIAGAGTDTQYF
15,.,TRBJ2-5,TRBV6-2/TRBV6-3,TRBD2,TGTGCCAGCAGCAAGGGGACTAGCGGACAAGAGACCCAGTACTTC,CASSKGTSGQETQYF
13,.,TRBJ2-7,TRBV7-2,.,TGTGCCAGCAGCTTGAGGAGAGAGTACGAGCAGTACTTC,CASSLRREYEQYF
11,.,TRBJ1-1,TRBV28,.,TGTGCCAGCAGCCTAGGGACAATAGCTTTCTTT,CASSLGTIAFF
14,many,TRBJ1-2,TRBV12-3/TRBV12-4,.,TGTGCCAGCAGTTTAACCATTAGTAACTATGGCTACACCTTC,CASSLTISNYGYTF
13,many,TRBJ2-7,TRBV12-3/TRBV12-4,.,TGTGCCAGCAGTTGGGGACCGGGCTACGAGCAGTACTTC,CASSWGPGYEQYF
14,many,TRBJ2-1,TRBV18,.,TGTGCCAGCTCACCGTCGGGGAAGGGTTTTGAGCAGTTCTTC,CASSPSGKGFEQFF
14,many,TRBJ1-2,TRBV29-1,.,TGCAGCGTTGACGAGGCGGGAGGGAACTATGGCTACACCTTC,CSVDEAGGNYGYTF
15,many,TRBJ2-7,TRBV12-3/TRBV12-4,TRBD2,TGTGCCAGCAGATCTTTCGGACTAGCGGGTCACGAGCAGTACTTC,CASRSFGLAGHEQYF
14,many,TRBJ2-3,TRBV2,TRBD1,TGTGCCAGCAGTGGGCAGGGGGCAGCAGATACGCAGTATTTT,CASSGQGAADTQYF